This T cell receptor beta chain stems from a study of shared clonotypes between healthy human individuals. The length of the CDR3 is 13 residues. Germline V gene data show CDR1 as LNHDA and CDR2 as SQIVND (reference sequence). Unmatched junction bases numbered 2, after V lost 6 bases and J lost 2 bases. Healthy adults negative for HIV, lacking recent acute infections or vaccinations, served as donors. Genomic DNA from unsorted samples was obtained from 83 million or so PBMCs (per sample). Each PCR replicate run on unsorted PBMC took in approximately 310 ng DNA, tens of thousands of T cell genomes. Authors' processing steps: ImmunoSEQ yielded junction-only sequences lacking quality scores, so filtering differed. Clones were read by immunoSEQ multiplex PCR, and TCRdb kept only the in-frame ones, dropping some. Clone size and the V and J calls come from that table; the DNA yielded D and trimming. The data show about 490,000 clones, roughly 80% seen once.

The receptor comes from a woman between 40 and 55 years old in good health. Some clones in this sample may be carry-over from other donors' samples. Input material: PBMCs. The chain uses TRBV19 and TRBJ2-3; 7 bases are a match to TRBD2. CDR3 amino acids: CASRAGATDTQYF. CDR3 sequence (DNA): TGTGCCAGTAGGGCGGGAGCCACAGATACGCAGTATTTT.